A single sample gave rise to the 21 T cell receptor beta chains below, sequenced in a study of cytomegalovirus exposure and HLA in healthy donors. Use of 60 Vbeta and 13 Jbeta primers characterized the PCR. Clones were read by immunoSEQ multiplex PCR, and TCRdb kept only the in-frame ones, dropping some. The sample's table shows roughly 75,000 clones. Sequencing was performed on PBMCs. All receptors derive from a man aged 35 to 55 in good health and CMV-seronegative.

This chain uses TRBV6-5 with TRBJ1-2; the D gene is possibly TRBD1 (5 bases). The CDR3 spans 15 residues. Trimming took 0 bases from V and 5 from J, leaving 13 bases between them. Looked up from germline, CDR1 is MNHEY and CDR2 is SVGAGI. The CDR3 DNA is TGTGCCAGCAGTTACTCGTGGGGCAGCTCTTATGGCTACACCTTC. Translation: CASSYSWGSSYGYTF.

J is TRBJ1-1 and V is TRBV6-5; D is perhaps TRBD1 (5 bases). From germline, CDR1 is MNHEY and CDR2 SVGAGI. Trimming left V 5 bases short and J 1 base short, with 8 bases between. CDR3 length equals 13 residues. The CDR3 coding sequence is TGTGCCAGCAGTACCGGGGGGAACACTGAAGCTTTCTTT. It is translated as CASSTGGNTEAFF.

This sequence joins TRBV6-5 and TRBJ1-4, with D possibly being TRBD1 (5 bases). The germline gives CDR1 MNHEY, CDR2 SVGAGI. V dropped 0 bases and J dropped 5 bases, with 13 bases sitting between them. This CDR3 contains 16 residues. Here the CDR3 reads CASSYSPDSSNEKLFF. The CDR3 region has the DNA TGTGCCAGCAGTTACTCACCAGACAGCTCCAATGAAAAACTGTTTTTT.

This chain connects TRBV28 to TRBJ2-2; TRBD1 is a possible D gene (6 bases). This CDR3 has 15 residues. Deletions cut 7 bases from V and 0 bases from J, with 12 bases between. In germline, CDR1 is MDHEN, CDR2 SYDVKM. The CDR3 sequence: CASKPRGPNTGELFF. The CDR3, as DNA: TGTGCCAGCAAACCCAGGGGACCGAACACCGGGGAGCTGTTTTTT.

V gene TRBV28 combines with J gene TRBJ1-2; TRBD1 is a possible D gene (6 bases). Germline CDR1 MDHEN, CDR2 SYDVKM. The V and J ends lost 6 bases and 7 bases respectively, with 12 bases between them. The CDR3 is 12 residues long. CDR3 residues: CASSGTSFGYTF. The CDR3 region has the DNA TGTGCCAGCAGCGGGACATCCTTTGGCTACACCTTC.

The CDR3 here is CSVQGQANSPLHF. In nucleotides, the CDR3 is TGCAGCGTTCAAGGACAGGCGAATTCACCCCTCCACTTT. The rearrangement links TRBV29-1 to TRBJ1-6; 7 bases fit TRBD1. Germline V gene sequence: CDR1 SQVTM, CDR2 ANQGSEA. This CDR3 has 13 residues. Trimming cost V 5 bases and J 7 bases; bases outside gene matches: 5.

The chain is built from TRBV2 and TRBJ1-1, with D possibly being TRBD1 (6 bases). This CDR3 is 14 amino acids long. Germline CDR1 and CDR2: SNHLY and FYNNEI. The germline V and J ends were trimmed by 6 bases and 4 bases, with 15 bases remaining between them. The CDR3 DNA is TGTGCCAGCAGGACTTTCAGGGGCCGCACTGAAGCTTTCTTT. This sequence encodes CASRTFRGRTEAFF.

V is TRBV30 and J is TRBJ1-2; D is ambiguous. V gave up 4 bases and J gave up 2 bases, with 8 bases separating them. The CDR3 is made up of 12 amino acids. Germline CDR1 is GTSNPN and CDR2 is SVGIG (reference sequence). CDR3 protein: CAWTRGNYGYTF. The CDR3, as DNA: TGTGCCTGGACAAGAGGGAACTATGGCTACACCTTC.

This rearrangement joins TRBV6-5 to TRBJ2-1; no firm D call. Germline CDR1 MNHEY, CDR2 SVGAGI. Trimming cost V 7 bases and J 5 bases, with 12 bases left between them. The CDR3 runs to 13 residues. The CDR3 DNA follows: TGTGCCAGCACCCTCAGATCAAACAATGAGCAGTTCTTC. The encoded protein is CASTLRSNNEQFF.

This chain uses TRBV18 with TRBJ2-1, with TRBD2 identical over 8 bases. Germline assignment: CDR1 KGHSH and CDR2 LQKENI. V lost 2 bases and J lost 1; bases outside the gene matches: 4. The CDR3 loop spans 16 amino acids. The CDR3 nucleotides read TGTGCCAGCTCACCATTAGCGGGAACTTCCTACAATGAGCAGTTCTTC. Protein: CASSPLAGTSYNEQFF.

The gene calls are TRBV5-1 and TRBJ1-2; 9 nucleotides line up with TRBD1. The germline gives CDR1 SGHRS, CDR2 YFSETQ. The J segment lost 6 bases and the V segment lost 0 bases, leaving 9 bases of the junction unmatched. This CDR3 is built from 16 residues. The CDR3 reads CASSLEGTGLGDGYTF. The CDR3 DNA is TGCGCCAGCAGCTTGGAAGGGACAGGGCTCGGAGATGGCTACACCTTC.

The rearrangement uses TRBV2 and TRBJ1-1, with 8 bases that match TRBD1. V shed 5 bases and J 8 bases; nucleotides not matched to a gene: 4. Per the germline V gene, CDR1 is SNHLY and CDR2 is FYNNEI. The CDR3 spans 12 residues. CDR3 loop: CASSPDRVEAFF. CDR3 DNA: TGTGCCAGCAGTCCGGACAGGGTGGAAGCTTTCTTT.

DNA for the CDR3: TGTGCCAGTAGTTCCGACAGGGTAGGTAATCAGCCCCAGCATTTT. Its translation is CASSSDRVGNQPQHF. This chain joins TRBV19 and TRBJ1-5, with 7 bases lining up with TRBD1. This CDR3 comprises 15 residues. V trimming: 5 bases; J trimming: 4 bases; junction bases outside the gene matches: 8. Germline values: CDR1 LNHDA, CDR2 SQIVND (reference sequence).

The V call is TRBV6-1, the J call TRBJ2-5, with a possible D match to TRBD2 (6 bases). TRBJ2-7 explains the end of the DNA better; the J call may be wrong. The CDR3 covers 15 residues. Germline CDR1 MNHNS, CDR2 SASEGT. The CDR3 protein is CASLNSGTFSYEQYF. CDR3 DNA sequence: TGTGCCAGCCTCAATAGCGGAACTTTTTCCTACGAGCAGTACTTC.

This chain links TRBV14 with TRBJ2-3; TRBD1 is a possible D gene (6 bases). Germline-derived CDR1 and CDR2 are SGHDN and FVKESK. V was trimmed by 0 bases and J by 12 bases, leaving 13 bases between them. The CDR3 runs 13 residues. The CDR3 region is CASSQDWAGDQYF. The CDR3 DNA sequence: TGTGCCAGCAGCCAAGATTGGGCAGGGGACCAGTATTTT. Based on the CDR3 plus reference TRBV14 and TRBJ2-3, the full variable domain is EAGVTQFPSHSVIEKGQTVTLRCDPISGHDNLYWYRRVMGKEIKFLLHFVKESKQDESGMPNNRFLAERTGGTYSTLKVQPAELEDSGVYFCASSQDWAGDQYFGPGTRLTVL.

This sequence joins TRBV5-4 and TRBJ2-7, with D tentatively TRBD1 (5 bases). Germline loops: CDR1 SGHNT, CDR2 YYREEE (reference sequence). The CDR3 has 14 amino acids. V was trimmed by 3 bases and J by 3 bases, leaving 13 bases between them. This CDR3 reads CASSSGAIDYEQYF. CDR3 nucleotide sequence: TGTGCCAGCAGCTCTGGGGCCATAGACTACGAGCAGTACTTC.

This sequence joins TRBV5-5 and TRBJ2-3; 10 bases are shared with TRBD1. The germline gives CDR1 SGHKS, CDR2 YYEKEE (reference sequence). The CDR3 is made up of 15 amino acids. The ends lost 3 bases at V and 6 bases at J; junction bases unmatched: 7. The DNA for the CDR3 is TGTGCCAGCAGCTCAACCGGGACAGGGGCGGATACGCAGTATTTT. Protein sequence: CASSSTGTGADTQYF.

The gene calls are TRBV5-4 and TRBJ2-3; TRBD2 agrees at 8 bases. J gave up 0 bases and V 0 bases, and 0 bases lay outside the gene matches. The CDR3 runs to 15 residues. The germline V gene encodes CDR1 SGHNT and CDR2 YYREEE (reference sequence). The CDR3 coding sequence is TGTGCCAGCAGCTTGGCTAGCGGGAGCACAGATACGCAGTATTTT. Protein sequence: CASSLASGSTDTQYF.

V is TRBV7-8 and J is TRBJ1-6; no firm D call. Trimming stripped 1 base from V and 9 bases from J, with 4 bases between. Germline-derived CDR1 and CDR2 are SGHVS and FQNEAQ. The length of the CDR3 is 12 residues. CDR3 loop: CASSLGVSPLHF. CDR3 coding DNA: TGTGCCAGCAGCTTAGGCGTTTCACCCCTCCACTTT.

The V and J genes are TRBV7-9 and TRBJ2-3, with 12 bases that match TRBD2. The V gene's germline CDR1 is SEHNR and CDR2 FQNEAQ (reference sequence). The CDR3 has 15 amino acids. V gave up 7 bases and J gave up 4 bases; unmatched junction bases: 6. The CDR3 region is CASTWASGGADTQYF. The CDR3 bases are TGTGCCAGCACCTGGGCTAGCGGGGGGGCAGATACGCAGTATTTT. Full variable domain (missing parts from reference TRBV7-9 and TRBJ2-3): DTGVSQNPRHKITKRGQNVTFRCDPISEHNRLYWYRQTLGQGPEFLTYFQNEAQLEKSRLLSDRFSAERPKGSFSTLEIQRTEQGDSAMYLCASTWASGGADTQYFGPGTRLTVL.

The gene calls are TRBV30 and TRBJ2-1; D is perhaps TRBD1 (6 bases). This CDR3 is built from 12 residues. The V gene's germline CDR1 is GTSNPN and CDR2 SVGIG (reference sequence). The germline V and J ends were trimmed by 2 bases and 7 bases, with 9 bases remaining between them. The CDR3 sequence is CAWSTGLNEQFF. CDR3 DNA sequence: TGTGCCTGGAGTACAGGGTTGAATGAGCAGTTCTTC. Full variable domain (missing parts from reference TRBV30 and TRBJ2-1): SQTIHQWPATLVQPVGSPLSLECTVEGTSNPNLYWYRQAAGRGLQLLFYSVGIGQISSEVPQNLSASRPQDRQFILSSKKLLLSDSGFYLCAWSTGLNEQFFGPGTRLTVL.